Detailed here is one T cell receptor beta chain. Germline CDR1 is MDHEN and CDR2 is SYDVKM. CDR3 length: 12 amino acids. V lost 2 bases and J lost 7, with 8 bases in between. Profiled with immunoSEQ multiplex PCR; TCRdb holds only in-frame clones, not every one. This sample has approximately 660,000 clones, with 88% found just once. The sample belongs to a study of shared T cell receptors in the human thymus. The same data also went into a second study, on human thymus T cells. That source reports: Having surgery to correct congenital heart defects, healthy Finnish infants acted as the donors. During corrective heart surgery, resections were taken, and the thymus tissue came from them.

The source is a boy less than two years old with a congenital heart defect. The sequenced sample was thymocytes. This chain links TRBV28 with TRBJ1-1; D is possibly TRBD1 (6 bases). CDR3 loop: CASSLAGVEAFF. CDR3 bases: TGTGCCAGCAGTTTAGCAGGGGTTGAAGCTTTCTTT.